This TCR beta chain is from a study of T cells after yellow fever vaccination. Trimming removed 6 bases from V and 1 base from J, with 12 bases in between. The CDR3 has 13 amino acids. Germline loops: CDR1 SQVTM, CDR2 ANQGSEA. General study results and limits: Most clones from primary vaccination resurfaced after the booster (approximately 96% CD4, over 85% CD8). Researchers noted that a small share of clonotypes showed up in both CD4 and CD8 compartments. Researchers cautioned that FACS-sorted repertoires could harbor abundant clonotypes contaminating from the bulk population.

A 5'RACE template-switching step, the method used to make TCR cDNA, added a universal primer site and UMIs. TCRdb re-derived calls from the 5' RACE reads in MiXCR, one entry per CDR3 protein. The sample lists approximately 550,000 distinct CDR3 sequences; approximately 12% were seen once. This clonotype was seen more than once but under ten times. Its antigen is as yet unknown. The sequence was collected from a man under 40 who received the YFV17D yellow fever vaccine. This sequence joins TRBV29-1 and TRBJ2-5; D remains unclear. The specimen was PBMCs, collected on the day of the yellow fever booster vaccination. The CDR3 loop is CSVIVGPQETQYF. CDR3 nucleotide sequence: TGCAGCGTGATTGTGGGTCCCCAAGAGACCCAGTACTTC.